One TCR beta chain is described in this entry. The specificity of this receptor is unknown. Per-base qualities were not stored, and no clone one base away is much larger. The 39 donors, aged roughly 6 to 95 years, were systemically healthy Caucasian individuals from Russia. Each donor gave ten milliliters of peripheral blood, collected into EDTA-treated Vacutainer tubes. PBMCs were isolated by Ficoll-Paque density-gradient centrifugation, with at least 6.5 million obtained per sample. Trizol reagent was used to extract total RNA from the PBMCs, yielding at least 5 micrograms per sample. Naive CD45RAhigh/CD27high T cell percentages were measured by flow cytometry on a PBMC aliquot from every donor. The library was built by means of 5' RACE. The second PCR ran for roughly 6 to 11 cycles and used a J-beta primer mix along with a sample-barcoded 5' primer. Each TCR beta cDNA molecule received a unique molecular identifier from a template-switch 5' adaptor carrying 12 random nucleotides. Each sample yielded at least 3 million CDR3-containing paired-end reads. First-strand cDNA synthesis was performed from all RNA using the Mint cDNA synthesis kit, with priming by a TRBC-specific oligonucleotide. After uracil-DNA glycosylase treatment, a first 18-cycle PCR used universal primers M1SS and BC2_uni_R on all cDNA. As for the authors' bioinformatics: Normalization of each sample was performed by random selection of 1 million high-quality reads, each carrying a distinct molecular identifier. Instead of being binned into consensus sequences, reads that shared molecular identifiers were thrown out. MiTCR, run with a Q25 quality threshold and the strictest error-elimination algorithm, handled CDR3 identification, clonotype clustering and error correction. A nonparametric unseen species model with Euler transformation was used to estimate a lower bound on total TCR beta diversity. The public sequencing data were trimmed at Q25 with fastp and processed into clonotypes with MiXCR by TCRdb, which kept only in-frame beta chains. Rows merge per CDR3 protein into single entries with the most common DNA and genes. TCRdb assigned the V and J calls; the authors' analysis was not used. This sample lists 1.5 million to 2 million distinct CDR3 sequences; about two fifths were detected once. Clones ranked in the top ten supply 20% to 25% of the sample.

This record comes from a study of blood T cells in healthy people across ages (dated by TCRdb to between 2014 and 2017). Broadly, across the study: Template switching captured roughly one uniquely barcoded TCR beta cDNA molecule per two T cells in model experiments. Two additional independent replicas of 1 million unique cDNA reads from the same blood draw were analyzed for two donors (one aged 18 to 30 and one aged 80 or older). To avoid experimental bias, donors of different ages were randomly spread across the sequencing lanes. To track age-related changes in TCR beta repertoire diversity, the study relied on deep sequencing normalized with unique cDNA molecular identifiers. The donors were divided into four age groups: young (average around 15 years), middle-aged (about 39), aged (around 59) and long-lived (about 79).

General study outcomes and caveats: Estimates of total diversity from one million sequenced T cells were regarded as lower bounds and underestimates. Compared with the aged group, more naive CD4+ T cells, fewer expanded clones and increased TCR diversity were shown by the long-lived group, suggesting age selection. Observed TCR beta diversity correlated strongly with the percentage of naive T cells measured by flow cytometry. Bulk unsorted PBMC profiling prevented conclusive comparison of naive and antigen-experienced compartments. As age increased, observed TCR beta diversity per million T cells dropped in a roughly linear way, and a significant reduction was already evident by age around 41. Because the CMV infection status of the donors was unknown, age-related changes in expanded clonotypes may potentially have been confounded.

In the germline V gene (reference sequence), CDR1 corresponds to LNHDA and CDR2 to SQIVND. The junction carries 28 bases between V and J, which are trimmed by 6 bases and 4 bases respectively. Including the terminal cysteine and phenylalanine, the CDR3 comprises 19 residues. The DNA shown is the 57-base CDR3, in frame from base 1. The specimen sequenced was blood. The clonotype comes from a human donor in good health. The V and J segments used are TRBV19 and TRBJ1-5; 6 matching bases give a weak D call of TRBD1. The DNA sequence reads TGTGCCAGTAGGCCTCCCGAACGCCCGACGGCAGGGGTTAATCAGCCCCAGCATTTT. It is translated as CASRPPERPTAGVNQPQHF.